This paragraph covers one T cell receptor (beta chain) sequence. With a much larger clone just one base away, this may be a read error. CDR3 regions of TCR beta were amplified from RNA transcripts. First-round RT-PCR relied on HTBI primers, and a second-round multiplex PCR came next. TCRdb analysed the multiplex PCR reads with MiXCR anew, one entry per CDR3 protein. The sample comprises some 350,000 distinct CDR3 sequences, roughly 15% of which are singletons, and 2.4% rests with the top ten. This specimen belongs to a study of Graves' ophthalmopathy and Graves' hyperthyroidism. The CDR3 length is 12 residues. Per the germline V gene, CDR1 is DFQATT and CDR2 is SNEGSKA (reference sequence).

This receptor was obtained from an adult woman with stable Graves' hyperthyroidism. Material for sequencing was peripheral blood. The gene calls are TRBV20-1 and TRBJ2-5, with TRBD2 identical over 7 bases. This CDR3 is CSAGGIQDTQYF. The CDR3, as DNA: TGCAGTGCCGGGGGGATTCAAGATACCCAGTACTTC.